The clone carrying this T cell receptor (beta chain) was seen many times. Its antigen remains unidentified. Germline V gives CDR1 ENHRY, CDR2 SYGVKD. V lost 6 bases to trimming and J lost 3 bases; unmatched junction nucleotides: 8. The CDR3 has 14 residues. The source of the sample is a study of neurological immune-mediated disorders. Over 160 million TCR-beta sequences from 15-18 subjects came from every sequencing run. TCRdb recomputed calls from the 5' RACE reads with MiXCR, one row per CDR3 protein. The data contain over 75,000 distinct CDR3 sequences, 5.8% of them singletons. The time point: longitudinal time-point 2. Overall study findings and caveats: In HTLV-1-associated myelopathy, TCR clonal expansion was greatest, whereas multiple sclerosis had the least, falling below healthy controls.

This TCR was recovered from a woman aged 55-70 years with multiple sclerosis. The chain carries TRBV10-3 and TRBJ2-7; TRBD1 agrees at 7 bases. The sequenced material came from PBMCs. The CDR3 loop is CAIRTSGQNYEQYF. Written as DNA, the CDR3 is TGTGCCATCAGGACCTCGGGACAGAACTACGAGCAGTACTTC.